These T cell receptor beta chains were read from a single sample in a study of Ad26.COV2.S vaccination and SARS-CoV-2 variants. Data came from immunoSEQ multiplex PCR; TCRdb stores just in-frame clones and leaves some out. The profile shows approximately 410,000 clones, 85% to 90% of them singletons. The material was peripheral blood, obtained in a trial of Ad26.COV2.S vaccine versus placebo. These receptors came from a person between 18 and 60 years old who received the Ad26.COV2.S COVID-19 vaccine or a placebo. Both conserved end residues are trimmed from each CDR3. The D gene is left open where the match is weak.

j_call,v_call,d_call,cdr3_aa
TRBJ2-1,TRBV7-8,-,ASSPISGMGDSYNEQF
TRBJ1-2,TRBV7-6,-,ASSPSGWGDYGYT
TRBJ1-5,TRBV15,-,ATSSHGSNQPQH
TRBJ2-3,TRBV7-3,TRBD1,ASSVQGAGTDTQY
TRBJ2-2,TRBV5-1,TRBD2,ASGFSGANTGELF
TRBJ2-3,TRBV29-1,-,SVDRSAGAWDTQY
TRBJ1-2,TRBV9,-,ASSGYYGYT
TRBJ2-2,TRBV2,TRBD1,ASSEWTGGAGELF
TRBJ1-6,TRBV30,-,AWSDGSPLH
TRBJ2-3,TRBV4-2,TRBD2,ASSQGTGGSTDTQY
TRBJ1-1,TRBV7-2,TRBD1,ASSATGQMNTEAF
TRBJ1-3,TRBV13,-,ASRRGGNTIY
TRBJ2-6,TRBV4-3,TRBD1,ASSPGDRVSGANVLT
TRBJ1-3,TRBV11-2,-,ASSPLTGTNTIY
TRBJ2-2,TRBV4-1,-,ASSADYAGPGELF
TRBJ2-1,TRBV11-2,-,ASSSALGGGNEQF
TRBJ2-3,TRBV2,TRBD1,ASTRDRRTDTQY
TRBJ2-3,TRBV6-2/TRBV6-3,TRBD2,ASSPGGGPL
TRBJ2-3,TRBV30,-,AWSVRTGKNTDTQY
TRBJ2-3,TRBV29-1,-,SAWTAWSTDTQY
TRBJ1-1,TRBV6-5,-,ASSYSSRLKTEAF
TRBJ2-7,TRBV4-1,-,ASSQDLPRRQGMYEQY
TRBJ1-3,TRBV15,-,ATSRDPGNSGNTIY
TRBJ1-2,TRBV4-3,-,ASSQNWDYGYT
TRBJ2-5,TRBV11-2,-,ASRRRNQETQY
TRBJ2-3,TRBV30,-,AWNQGSTDTQY
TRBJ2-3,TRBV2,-,ARRRSRASTDTQY
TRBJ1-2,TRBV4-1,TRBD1,ASRGQSSAGGYT
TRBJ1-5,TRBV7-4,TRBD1,ASSSKVVGQGEYSNQPQH
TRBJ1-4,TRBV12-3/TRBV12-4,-,ASSSIGEKLF
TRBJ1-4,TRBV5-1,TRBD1,ASSPYRGLTNEKLF
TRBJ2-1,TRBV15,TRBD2,ATSTLAGGYNEQF
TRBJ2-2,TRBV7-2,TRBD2,ASSLSLAGGLDTGELF
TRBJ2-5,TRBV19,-,ASSPGTLKETQY
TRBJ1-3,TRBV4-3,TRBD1,ASSQDLGQFFSGNTIY
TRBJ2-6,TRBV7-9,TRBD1,ASSHEGQGASGANVLT
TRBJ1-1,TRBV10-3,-,AIRVSQLEYSNTEAF
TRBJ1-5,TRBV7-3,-,ASSPVPGQPQH
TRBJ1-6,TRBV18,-,ASSPTANSPLH
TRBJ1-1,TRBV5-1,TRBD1,ASSFVPGGDAEAF
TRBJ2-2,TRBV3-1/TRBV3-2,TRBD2,ASNGGGASSRVNGELF
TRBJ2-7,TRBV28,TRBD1,ASSRPGQGFYEQY
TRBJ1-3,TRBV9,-,ASSGITGTRSGNTIY
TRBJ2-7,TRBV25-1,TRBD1,ASSDRTGTGETEQY
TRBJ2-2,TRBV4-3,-,ASSPEPRPTGELF